This T cell receptor (beta chain) was sequenced during a study of human T cells and chemical hapten exposure. About the study: Upper inner arm skin measuring approximately 2 cm by approximately 2 cm received 2% DPC for sensitization.

This clonotype was recorded many times. Time point of the sample: pre-sensitization, week 0. The sample's treatment: therapeutic diphenylcyclopropenone sensitization with weekly scalp DPC. There are 14 residues in the CDR3. V lost 5 bases and J 8 bases, leaving 15 bases between the germline ends. TCRdb called the RACE reads again in MiXCR, with one record for every CDR3 protein. The sample shows more than 250,000 distinct CDR3 sequences, about 9.4% of them seen only once. The sample here was whole blood, taken in connection with sensitization to the hapten diphenylcyclopropenone (DPC). This chain links TRBV12-3 or TRBV12-4 with TRBJ2-2, with D possibly TRBD1 on 6 matching bases. The receptor's source is a woman in her thirties or forties with alopecia areata. Some clones in this sample may be carry-over from other donors' samples. CDR3 sequence reads: CASSPRGDRGELFF. CDR3 DNA: TGTGCCAGCAGTCCCAGGGGTGATAGAGGGGAGCTGTTTTTT.